The entry below gives a single TCR beta chain sequence along with its context. Its antigen is unknown. MiXCR, run by TCRdb on the 5' RACE reads, gives a single entry per CDR3 protein. This table has some 320,000 distinct CDR3 sequences, 9% to 15% appearing once. Germline CDR1 LNHNV, CDR2 YYDKDF (reference sequence). V lost 5 bases, J lost 1 base, and 8 bases lay in between. The CDR3 is 14 amino acids. The data belong to a study of identical twins. Study-wide results and limits: The study found excess low generation probability among twin-shared out-of-frame alpha sequences. Partial confounding of zero-insertion analyses by invariant MAIT and iNKT cells was possible. Models underestimated out-of-frame TCR alpha sharing in monozygotic twins.

This sample also appeared in a second study, on yellow fever vaccine responses in identical twins.

The genes are TRBV15 and TRBJ2-2; D gene ambiguous. This clonotype was obtained from a young woman in good health. Sequencing used CD8+ T cells sorted from blood. The CDR3: CATSVDWNTGELFF. CDR3 in DNA: TGTGCCACCAGCGTAGACTGGAACACCGGGGAGCTGTTTTTT. The entire variable domain, with the rest obtained from reference TRBV15 and TRBJ2-2, is as follows: DAMVIQNPRYQVTQFGKPVTLSCSQTLNHNVMYWYQQKSSQAPKLLFHYYDKDFNNEADTPDNFQSRRPNTSFCFLDIRSPGLGDTAMYLCATSVDWNTGELFFGEGSRLTVL.